A selection of T cell receptor beta chains follows, all from one sample in a study of blood T cell repertoires in COVID-19. Profiling relied on immunoSEQ multiplex PCR, and the TCRdb table lists in-frame clones only, not all of them. The table has 150,000 to 200,000 clones, about 82% seen once. Sample: PBMCs or T cells enriched from blood (not recorded which). These receptor sequences come from a woman between 25 and 40 years old who had recovered from COVID-19. CDR3s include the opening cysteine and the closing phenylalanine or tryptophan. D genes are given only for firm matches.

TRBJ2-4,TRBV7-2,TRBD2,TGTGCCAGCAGCTCCAACCCTGGACTAGGCCTAGCCAAAAACATTCAGTACTTC,CASSSNPGLGLAKNIQYF
TRBJ1-4,TRBV10-1,NA,TGCGCCAGCAGTGAGTCGTTGGGGCCCGGCGAAAAACTGTTTTTT,CASSESLGPGEKLFF
TRBJ2-1,TRBV11-3,TRBD1,TGTGCCAGCAGCCCGAGACAGGGGGAGGCTTATGAGCAGTTCTTC,CASSPRQGEAYEQFF
TRBJ2-7,TRBV29-1,NA,TGCAGCGTTGAAGATACTAGTCCCTACGAGCAGTACTTC,CSVEDTSPYEQYF
TRBJ2-7,TRBV15,NA,TGTGCCACCAGCAGAGATTTTGCGACAGATGCCTACGAGCAGTACTTC,CATSRDFATDAYEQYF
TRBJ2-5,TRBV7-9,TRBD1,TGTGCCAGCAGCTTAACAGGGGGAGAGACCCAGTACTTC,CASSLTGGETQYF
TRBJ2-7,TRBV5-8,TRBD2,TGTGCCAGCAGCTTGGAGGGCGGGAGCGGGGACGAGCAGTACTTC,CASSLEGGSGDEQYF
TRBJ1-5,TRBV2,NA,TGTGCCAGCAGTGGGGGGGGCCCCAATCAGCCCCAGCATTTT,CASSGGGPNQPQHF
TRBJ2-2,TRBV24-1,NA,TGTGCCACCATGAGTGATAACGCGAACACCGGGGAGCTGTTTTTT,CATMSDNANTGELFF
TRBJ1-1,TRBV6-5,NA,TGTGCCAGCAGTCCAAGACAGGTGAACACTGAAGCTTTCTTT,CASSPRQVNTEAFF
TRBJ2-7,TRBV6-1,TRBD1,TGTGCCAGCAGTGAATTGGTTGGCAGGGGGTCCTACGAGCAGTACTTC,CASSELVGRGSYEQYF
TRBJ1-5,TRBV30,NA,TGTGCCTGGAGTTACGGGAATCAGCCCCAGCATTTT,CAWSYGNQPQHF
TRBJ1-2,TRBV30,TRBD1,TGTGCCTTCGGACAGGGGCCATTCACCTTC,CAFGQGPFTF